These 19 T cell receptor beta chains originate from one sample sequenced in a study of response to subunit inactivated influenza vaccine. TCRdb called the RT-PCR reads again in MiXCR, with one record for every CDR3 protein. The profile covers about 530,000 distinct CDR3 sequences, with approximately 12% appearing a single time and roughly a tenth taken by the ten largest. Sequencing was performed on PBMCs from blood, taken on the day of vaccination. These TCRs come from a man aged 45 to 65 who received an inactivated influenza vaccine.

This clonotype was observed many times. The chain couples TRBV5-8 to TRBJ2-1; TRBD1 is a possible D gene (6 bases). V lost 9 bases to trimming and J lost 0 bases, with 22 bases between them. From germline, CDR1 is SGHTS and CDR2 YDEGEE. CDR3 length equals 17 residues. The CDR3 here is CATETNRDMSSYNEQFF. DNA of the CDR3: TGTGCCACCGAAACTAACCGGGACATGAGCTCCTACAATGAGCAGTTCTTC.

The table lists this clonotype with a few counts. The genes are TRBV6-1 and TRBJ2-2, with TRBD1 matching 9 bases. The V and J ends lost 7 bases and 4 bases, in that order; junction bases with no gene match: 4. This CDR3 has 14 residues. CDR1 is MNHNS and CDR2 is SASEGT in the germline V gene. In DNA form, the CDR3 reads TGTGCCAGCACCGGGACAGGGTCCACCGGGGAGCTGTTTTTT. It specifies CASTGTGSTGELFF.

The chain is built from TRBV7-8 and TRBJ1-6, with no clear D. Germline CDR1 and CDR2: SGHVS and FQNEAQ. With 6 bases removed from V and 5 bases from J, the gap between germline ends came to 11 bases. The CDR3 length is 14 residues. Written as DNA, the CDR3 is TGTGCCAGCAGGGCTTGGGCAGATAATTCACCCCTCCACTTT. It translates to CASRAWADNSPLHF.

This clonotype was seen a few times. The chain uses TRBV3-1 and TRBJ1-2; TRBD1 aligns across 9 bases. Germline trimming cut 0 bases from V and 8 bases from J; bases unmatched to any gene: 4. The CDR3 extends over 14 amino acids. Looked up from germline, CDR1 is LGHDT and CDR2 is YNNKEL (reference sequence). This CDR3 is CASSQDDRGIGYTF. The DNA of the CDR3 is TGTGCCAGCAGCCAAGATGACAGGGGGATAGGCTACACCTTC.

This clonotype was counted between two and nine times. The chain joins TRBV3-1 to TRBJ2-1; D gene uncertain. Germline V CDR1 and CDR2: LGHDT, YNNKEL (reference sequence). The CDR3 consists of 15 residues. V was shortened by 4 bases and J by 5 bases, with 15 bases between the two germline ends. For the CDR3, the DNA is TGTGCCAGCAGCCTTCGCGTCACAGTCCACAATGAGCAGTTCTTC. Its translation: CASSLRVTVHNEQFF.

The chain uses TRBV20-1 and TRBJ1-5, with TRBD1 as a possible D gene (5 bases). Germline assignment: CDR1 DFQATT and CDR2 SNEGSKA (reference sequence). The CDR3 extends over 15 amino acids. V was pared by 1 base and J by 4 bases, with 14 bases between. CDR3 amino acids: CSARGPGRRNQPQHF. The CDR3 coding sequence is TGCAGTGCTAGAGGCCCGGGACGGAGAAATCAGCCCCAGCATTTT.

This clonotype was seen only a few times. CDR3 in amino acids: CSARPRTGGDIQYF. CDR3 nucleotide sequence: TGCAGTGCTAGGCCTCGGACAGGAGGGGACATTCAGTACTTC. The chain joins TRBV20-1 to TRBJ2-4, with D maybe TRBD1 (7 bases). The ends were cut back, 3 bases at V and 8 bases at J, with 17 bases in the middle. CDR1 and CDR2 (germline): DFQATT, SNEGSKA (reference sequence). The CDR3 spans 14 residues.

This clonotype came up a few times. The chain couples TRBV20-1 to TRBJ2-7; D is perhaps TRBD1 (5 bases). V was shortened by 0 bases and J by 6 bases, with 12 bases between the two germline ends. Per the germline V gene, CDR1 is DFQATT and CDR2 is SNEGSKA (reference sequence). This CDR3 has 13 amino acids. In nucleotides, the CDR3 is TGCAGTGCTAGAGATGGCAGGGTAGCCGAGCAGTACTTC. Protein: CSARDGRVAEQYF.

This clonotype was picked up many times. The CDR3 here is CSVRPGTGASTGELFF. CDR3 in DNA: TGCAGCGTTCGTCCCGGGACAGGCGCCAGCACCGGGGAGCTGTTTTTT. The chain couples TRBV29-1 to TRBJ2-2; 8 nucleotides agree with TRBD1. The junction had 12 bases not matched to a gene; V was cut back by 5 bases and J by 4 bases. The CDR3 is made up of 16 amino acids. Germline V gene sequence: CDR1 SQVTM, CDR2 ANQGSEA.

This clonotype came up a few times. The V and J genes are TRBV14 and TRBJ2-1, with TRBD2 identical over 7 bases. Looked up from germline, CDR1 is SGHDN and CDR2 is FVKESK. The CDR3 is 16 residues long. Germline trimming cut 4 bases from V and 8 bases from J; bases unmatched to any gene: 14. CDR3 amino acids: CASSPRLGGSVYEQFF. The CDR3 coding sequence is TGTGCCAGCAGCCCTCGACTGGGCGGGAGCGTATATGAGCAGTTCTTC.

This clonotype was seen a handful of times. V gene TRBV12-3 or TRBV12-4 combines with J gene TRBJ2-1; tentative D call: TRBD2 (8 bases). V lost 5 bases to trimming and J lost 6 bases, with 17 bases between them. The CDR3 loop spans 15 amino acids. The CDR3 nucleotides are TGTGCCAGCAGTAGGGGGCGGGGGGACGGCAATGAGCAGTTCTTC. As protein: CASSRGRGDGNEQFF.

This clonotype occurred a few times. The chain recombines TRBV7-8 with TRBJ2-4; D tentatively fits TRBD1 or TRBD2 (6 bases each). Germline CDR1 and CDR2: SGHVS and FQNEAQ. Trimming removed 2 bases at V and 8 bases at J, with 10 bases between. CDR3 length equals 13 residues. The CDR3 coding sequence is TGTGCCAGCAGCTTAATAAGGGGGGACATTCAGTACTTC. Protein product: CASSLIRGDIQYF.

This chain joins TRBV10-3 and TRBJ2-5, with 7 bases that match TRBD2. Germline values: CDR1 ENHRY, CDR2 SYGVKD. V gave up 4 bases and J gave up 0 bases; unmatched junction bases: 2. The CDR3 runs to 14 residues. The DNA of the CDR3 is TGTGCCATCAGTGTACGGGGGGACCAAGAGACCCAGTACTTC. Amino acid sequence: CAISVRGDQETQYF.

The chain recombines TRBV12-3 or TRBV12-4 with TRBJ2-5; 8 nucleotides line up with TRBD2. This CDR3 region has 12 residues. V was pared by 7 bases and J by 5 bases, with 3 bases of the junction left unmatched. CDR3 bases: TGTGCCAGCAATCGGGGGGGCGAGACCCAGTACTTC. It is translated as CASNRGGETQYF.

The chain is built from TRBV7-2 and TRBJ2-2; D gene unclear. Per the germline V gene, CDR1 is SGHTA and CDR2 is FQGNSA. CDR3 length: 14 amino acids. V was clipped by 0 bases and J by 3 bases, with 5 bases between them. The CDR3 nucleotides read TGTGCCAGCAGCTTAGCACACTACACCGGGGAGCTGTTTTTT. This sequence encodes CASSLAHYTGELFF.

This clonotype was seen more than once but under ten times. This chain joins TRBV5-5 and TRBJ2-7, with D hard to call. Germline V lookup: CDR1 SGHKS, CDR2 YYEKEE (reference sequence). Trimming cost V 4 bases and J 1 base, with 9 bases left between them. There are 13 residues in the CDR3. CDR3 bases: TGTGCCAGCAGCCCGGTTACATCCTACGAGCAGTACTTC. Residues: CASSPVTSYEQYF.

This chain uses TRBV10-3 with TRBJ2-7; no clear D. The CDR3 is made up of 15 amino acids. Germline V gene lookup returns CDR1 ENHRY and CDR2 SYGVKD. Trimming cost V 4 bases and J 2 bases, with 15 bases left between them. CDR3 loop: CAISARAESAYEQYF. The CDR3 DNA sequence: TGTGCCATCAGTGCTAGGGCAGAATCGGCCTACGAGCAGTACTTC.

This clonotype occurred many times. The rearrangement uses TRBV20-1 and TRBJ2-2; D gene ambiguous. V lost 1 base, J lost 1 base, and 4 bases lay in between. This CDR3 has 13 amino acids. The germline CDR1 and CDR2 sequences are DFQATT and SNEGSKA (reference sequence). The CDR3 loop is CSARGVNTGELFF. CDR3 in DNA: TGCAGTGCTAGAGGCGTGAACACCGGGGAGCTGTTTTTT.

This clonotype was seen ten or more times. The CDR3 DNA reads as TGTGCCAGCAGCTCGCTACGGCGCGCGAGGAGCTCCTACGAGCAGTACTTC. As protein: CASSSLRRARSSYEQYF. This chain connects TRBV11-2 to TRBJ2-7; no reliable D call. CDR1 and CDR2 from the germline V gene are SGHAT and FQNNGV. V dropped 4 bases and J dropped 0 bases, with 19 bases sitting between them. This CDR3 is 17 amino acids long. The entire variable domain, with the rest obtained from reference TRBV11-2 and TRBJ2-7, is as follows: EAGVAQSPRYKIIEKRQSVAFWCNPISGHATLYWYQQILGQGPKLLIQFQNNGVVDDSQLPKDRFSAERLKGVDSTLKIQPAKLEDSAVYLCASSSLRRARSSYEQYFGPGTRLTVT.